The sequence of this TCR beta chain was determined in a study of human T cells and chemical hapten exposure. Background on the study: Mostly female patients had alopecia areata, totalis or universalis.

As the library was built, unique molecular identifiers were attached to individual cDNA molecules. TCRdb reprocessed the RACE reads via MiXCR and lists one record per CDR3 protein. The sample lists about 42,000 distinct CDR3 sequences, approximately 9.6% occurring once. The table lists this clonotype with a few counts. Its antigen is as yet unknown. Findings of the study overall: Relative to controls, expanded TCRs formed significantly more large CDR3 similarity clusters.

The time point denotes: patch test 2, 6 weeks after DPC sensitization. Specified treatment: therapeutic diphenylcyclopropenone sensitization with weekly scalp DPC. From whole blood left unfractionated, total RNA was extracted. V shed 3 bases, J shed 3 bases, and the junction held 17 bases outside the gene matches. CDR1 and CDR2 from the germline V gene are LNHDA and SQIVND (reference sequence). This CDR3 is built from 19 residues. The chain couples TRBV19 to TRBJ2-1; 7 bases are a match to TRBD1. Sequences were derived from whole blood, sampled in connection with sensitization to the hapten diphenylcyclopropenone (DPC). The sequence came from a woman aged 25-40 years with alopecia areata. Some clones in this sample may be carry-over from other donors' samples. The CDR3 bases are TGTGCCAGTAGTATGAAAGGTGTGGGGACCGGGACAGTCTACAATGAGCAGTTCTTC. Amino acids: CASSMKGVGTGTVYNEQFF.